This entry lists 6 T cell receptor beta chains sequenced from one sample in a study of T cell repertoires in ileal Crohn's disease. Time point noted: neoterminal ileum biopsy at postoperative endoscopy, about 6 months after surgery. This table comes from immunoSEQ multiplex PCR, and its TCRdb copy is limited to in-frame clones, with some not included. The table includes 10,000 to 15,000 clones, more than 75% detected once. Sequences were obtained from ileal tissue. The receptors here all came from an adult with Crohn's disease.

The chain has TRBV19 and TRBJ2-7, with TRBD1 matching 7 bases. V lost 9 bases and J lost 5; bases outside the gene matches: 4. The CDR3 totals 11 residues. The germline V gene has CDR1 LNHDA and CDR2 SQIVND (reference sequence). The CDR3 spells CASPRGHEQYF. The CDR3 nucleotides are TGTGCCAGCCCTAGGGGGCACGAGCAGTACTTC.

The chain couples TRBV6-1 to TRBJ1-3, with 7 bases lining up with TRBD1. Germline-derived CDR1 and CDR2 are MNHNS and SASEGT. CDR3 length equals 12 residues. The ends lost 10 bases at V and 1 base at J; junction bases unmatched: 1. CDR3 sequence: CAIQGSGNTIYF. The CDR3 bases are TGTGCCATACAGGGGTCTGGAAACACCATATATTTT.

In DNA form, the CDR3 reads TGCGCCAGCAGCCAAGTGACAGGGCCAGGAGAGACCCAGTACTTC. Its protein is CASSQVTGPGETQYF. The chain joins TRBV4-1 to TRBJ2-5; 7 nucleotides line up with TRBD1. V dropped 1 base and J dropped 4; count of bases not matched to a gene: 6. CDR3 length: 15 residues. Germline values: CDR1 MGHRA, CDR2 YSYEKL.

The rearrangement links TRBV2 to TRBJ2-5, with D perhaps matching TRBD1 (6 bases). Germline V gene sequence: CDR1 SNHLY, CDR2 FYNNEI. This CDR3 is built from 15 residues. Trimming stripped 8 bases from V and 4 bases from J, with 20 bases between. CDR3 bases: TGTGCCAGCCTCCGGGCGACAGGCCTAACAGAGACCCAGTACTTC. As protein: CASLRATGLTETQYF. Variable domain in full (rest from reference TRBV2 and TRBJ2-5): EPEVTQTPSHQVTQMGQEVILRCVPISNHLYFYWYRQILGQKVEFLVSFYNNEISEKSEIFDDQFSVERPDGSNFTLKIRSTKLEDSAMYFCASLRATGLTETQYFGPGTRLLVL.

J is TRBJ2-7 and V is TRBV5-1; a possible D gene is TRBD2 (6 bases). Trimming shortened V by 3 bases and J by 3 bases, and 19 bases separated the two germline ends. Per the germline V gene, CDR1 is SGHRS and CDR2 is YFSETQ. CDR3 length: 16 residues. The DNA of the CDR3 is TGCGCCAGCAGCTCTAGAGGGCGGGGATCCTACTACGAGCAGTACTTC. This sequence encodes CASSSRGRGSYYEQYF.

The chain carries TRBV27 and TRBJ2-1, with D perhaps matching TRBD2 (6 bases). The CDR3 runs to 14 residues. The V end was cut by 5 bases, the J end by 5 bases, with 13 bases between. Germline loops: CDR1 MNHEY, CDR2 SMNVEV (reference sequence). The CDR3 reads CASSTLTSNNEQFF. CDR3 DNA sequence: TGTGCCAGCAGTACCCTAACTAGCAACAATGAGCAGTTCTTC.